What follows describes a single T cell receptor beta chain. People in the exposed group encountered a COVID-19 case within 2 weeks before entering the study. This record belongs to a study of blood T cell repertoires in COVID-19. As for the study in general: COVID-19 samples collected from the United States, Italy and Spain covered acute and convalescent phases.

How the authors handled the data: Reference gene primer amplification gave nucleated cell count estimates. The repertoire was sequenced with immunoSEQ multiplex PCR; TCRdb's copy has only in-frame clones and lacks some. The V and J calls and clone size are taken from that table; D and trimming were inferred from the DNA. Among about 150,000 clones listed, 80% to 85% were seen once. The clonotype was recovered from a woman between 50 and 59 years old who had been exposed to COVID-19. Sequencing input: PBMCs or T cells enriched from blood (not recorded which).

The chain's CDR3 is CASSALGPAGELFF. CDR3 nucleotide sequence: TGTGCCAGCAGCGCCTTGGGGCCGGCCGGGGAGCTGTTTTTT. V gene TRBV2 combines with J gene TRBJ2-2; tentative D call: TRBD1 (5 bases). Germline V gene data show CDR1 as SNHLY and CDR2 as FYNNEI. The CDR3 covers 14 residues. Trimming removed 6 bases at V and 6 bases at J, with 14 bases between.